The T cell receptor (beta chain) under discussion was sequenced for a study of T cell responses to AZD1222 COVID-19 vaccine. The overall study: Recipients boosted at about 4 weeks or about 12 weeks are pooled. The study, taken as a whole, reports: Donors were largely white British and mainly female; clonal diversity was possibly underestimated.

The data were produced by immunoSEQ multiplex PCR, yet TCRdb's version contains in-frame clones alone and is incomplete. Of fewer than 130,000 clones in the sample, nearly 90% were seen once. On this clone: Its antigen is still unknown.

CDR3 length: 14 residues. The ends lost 5 bases at V and 5 bases at J; junction bases unmatched: 3. Germline CDR1 reads MNHEY; CDR2 reads SVGEGT. The V gene is TRBV6-2 or TRBV6-3, the J gene TRBJ1-5; 10 nucleotides align to TRBD1. The sequences come from peripheral blood, collected on day 0 of AZD1222 vaccination. The sequence derives from an adult in good health. The DNA for the CDR3 is TGTGCCAGCAGTCGGACAGGGGGTTATCAGCCCCAGCATTTT. Translation gives CASSRTGGYQPQHF.